The present entry profiles one TCR beta chain with its context. In its sample, this clonotype was seen many times. No antigen is known for it. No clone much larger than this one lies a single base away; base qualities are absent. CDR1 and CDR2 are read off the germline V gene (reference sequence) as DFQATT and SNEGSKA. The CDR3 starts with the cysteine, ends with the phenylalanine, and has 12 residues. The sequence is cut down to CDR3 DNA, 36 bases in frame from base 1. The data originate from a study of T cells in Graves' hyperthyroidism and ophthalmopathy (dated by TCRdb to the late 2010s). At the level of the whole study: Peripheral blood was collected at initial diagnosis, before any treatment. TCR V-J signatures able to tell the groups apart were searched for in a discovery cohort of 90 to 100 patients, of whom around 42 had Graves' ophthalmopathy and 55 to 60 had stable Graves' hyperthyroidism. Prospective prediction of ophthalmopathy was tested in an independent validation cohort consisting of 18 hyperthyroidism patients and around 17 patients who later progressed to ophthalmopathy. The approximately 97 discovery patients were randomly divided into training and test sets at a 7:3 ratio. Thyroid tissue and blood T-cell repertoires from roughly 6 Graves' hyperthyroidism patients were also compared in the study. Following sampling, methimazole starting at 30 mg daily was given to hyperthyroidism patients, and high-dose intravenous methylprednisolone was given to ophthalmopathy patients. The paper reports TCR Vbeta CDR3 sequencing of over 130 peripheral blood samples: 40 to 45 ophthalmopathy, roughly 74 hyperthyroidism and approximately 17 progressor patients.

Summary of the overall study and its limitations: A model built on a 13 V-J signature distinguished ophthalmopathy from stable hyperthyroidism, reaching 87.88% sensitivity and about 81% specificity in cross-validation and 80%/75% in testing. No statistical method was used to fix the sample size in advance, and group allocation was not hidden from the investigators. In validation, progression to ophthalmopathy was predicted by the model with around 71% sensitivity and about 72% specificity, a median of roughly 6 months before onset. Most expanded thyroid clonotypes (frequency above 0.001) were also detected in blood, suggesting blood repertoires may reflect thyroid immune responses.

Graves' hyperthyroidism was defined as stable when no progression to ophthalmopathy occurred over 18 months of follow-up. Hyperthyroidism patients were newly diagnosed, with disease duration under 2 months, and aged 18 to 65 years. Patients with uncontrolled infections, other autoimmune diseases, pregnancy or lactation were excluded. Diagnoses were established on the basis of clinical symptoms, serum thyroxine and TRAb, thyroid ultrasound, and orbital computed tomography. PBMCs were separated from 7.5 to 10 ml of fresh peripheral blood using Ficoll-Paque density gradient centrifugation. Total RNA was extracted using Trizol reagent, and RNA quality was assessed on an Agilent 2100 Bioanalyzer. Amplification of TCR beta CDR3 regions was carried out from RNA transcripts. A first-round RT-PCR of the TCR CDR3 used the HTBI primer set with the Qiagen OneStep RT-PCR kit. Libraries were constructed in a second round of multiplex PCR, after which size selection and purification were carried out. Paired-end sequencing of the libraries was performed with 100 bp reads on an Illumina HiSeq2000. The authors processed their data as follows. SOAPnuke was used to process the raw data, removing reads that contained adapters or uncalled bases, had a mean Phred below 15, or lacked an exact match to the constant primer or identifier. COPE v1.2.5 was used to merge high-quality paired reads, and clonotypes were defined as unique nucleotide sequences. MiTCR v1.1 was used to align clonotypes to the IMGT TRBV, TRBD and TRBJ reference segments. Only V-J combinations with frequency above 0.0001, covering roughly 99% of repertoires, were analysed. A TCS score was defined as the ratio of F50 (clonal expansion) to E x V (chaos), with BLOSUM62-based TCRdist applied between CDR3 peptides within each V-J. Welch's t-statistics and random forest reduced just over 500 V-J features to 13, which were used in a naive Bayes classifier (R e1071). TCRdb applied fastp at Q25 and MiXCR to the public reads, then kept only in-frame beta chains. All rows with the same CDR3 protein become a single entry with the most common DNA and genes. TCRdb, rather than the study authors, made the V and J calls. A total of under 450,000 distinct CDR3 sequences appear in this sample, 15% to 18% of them only once. Together, the top ten hold 13% to 15% of the sample.

This clonotype was sampled from a woman aged 18-35 years with Graves' hyperthyroidism. Specimen: blood. This chain joins TRBV20-1 to TRBJ2-7; the D gene identity is not certain. The CDR3 reads as follows: CSSTTLSYEQYF. Read as DNA, the sequence is TGCAGCTCTACTACCCTATCCTACGAGCAGTACTTC.